The 30 T cell receptor beta chains in this list originate from one sample, sequenced in a study of blood T cell repertoires in COVID-19. TCRdb keeps only in-frame clones here, not all; method: immunoSEQ multiplex PCR. The profile covers roughly 150,000 clones, with 81% appearing a single time and about 5.8% taken by the ten largest. Sequencing was done on a sample of PBMCs or T cells enriched from blood (not recorded which). Receptors originate from a woman aged 40 to 49 with acute COVID-19.

The chain carries TRBV29-1 and TRBJ2-3, with 8 nucleotides matching TRBD1. Germline CDR1 SQVTM, CDR2 ANQGSEA. The junction had 13 bases not matched to a gene; V was cut back by 6 bases and J by 2 bases. The CDR3 is made up of 16 amino acids. The CDR3, as DNA: TGCAGCGTGGACCAGGCGGGACAGGACTTCACAGATACGCAGTATTTT. Translation: CSVDQAGQDFTDTQYF.

The chain recombines TRBV20-1 with TRBJ2-3; 8 bases are a match to TRBD2. The V segment lost 3 bases and the J segment 3 bases; nucleotides outside the gene matches: 8. Germline loops: CDR1 DFQATT, CDR2 SNEGSKA (reference sequence). This CDR3 has 15 residues. CDR3 region: CSASGAAGVTDTQYF. Here the CDR3 DNA reads TGCAGTGCTAGTGGGGCAGCGGGGGTAACAGATACGCAGTATTTT.

This clone showed up just once. The chain is built from TRBV19 and TRBJ1-1; 9 bases line up with TRBD1. Germline CDR1 and CDR2: LNHDA and SQIVND (reference sequence). CDR3 length: 15 residues. The V and J ends lost 3 bases and 3 bases, in that order; junction bases with no gene match: 5. The CDR3 loop is CASSIGDRDHTEAFF. In nucleotides, the CDR3 is TGTGCCAGTAGTATCGGGGACAGGGACCACACTGAAGCTTTCTTT.

The chain couples TRBV9 to TRBJ2-2; tentative D call: TRBD1 (6 bases). The V gene lost 3 bases and the J gene lost 2 bases, with 11 bases spanning the gap. This CDR3 region has 15 residues. The germline CDR1 and CDR2 sequences are SGDLS and YYNGEE. CDR3 DNA sequence: TGTGCCAGCAGCGGACAGGCGAGTAACACCGGGGAGCTGTTTTTT. This gives the protein CASSGQASNTGELFF.

DNA of the CDR3: TGTGCCAGCAGTCCGCCGGACATGGTCAATTCACCCCTCCACTTT. It specifies CASSPPDMVNSPLHF. The rearrangement uses TRBV25-1 and TRBJ1-6, with D perhaps matching TRBD1 (5 bases). Germline V lookup: CDR1 MGHDK, CDR2 SYGVNS. CDR3 length equals 15 residues. The V and J ends lost 5 bases and 7 bases respectively, with 15 bases between them.

V and J are TRBV15 and TRBJ2-5; 10 nucleotides align to TRBD2. The V gene end was trimmed by 0 bases and the J gene end by 4 bases; junction bases not matched to a gene: 2. Germline V lookup: CDR1 LNHNV, CDR2 YYDKDF (reference sequence). This CDR3 has 15 residues. The CDR3 here is CATSRESGRGETQYF. CDR3 in DNA: TGTGCCACCAGCAGAGAGAGCGGGAGGGGAGAGACCCAGTACTTC. The whole variable domain, filled in from reference TRBV15 and TRBJ2-5, reads DAMVIQNPRYQVTQFGKPVTLSCSQTLNHNVMYWYQQKSSQAPKLLFHYYDKDFNNEADTPDNFQSRRPNTSFCFLDIRSPGLGDTAMYLCATSRESGRGETQYFGPGTRLLVL.

This sequence joins TRBV6-1 and TRBJ2-1; D not resolved. The CDR3 is made up of 16 amino acids. The ends were cut back, 4 bases at V and 0 bases at J, with 13 bases in the middle. From germline, CDR1 is MNHNS and CDR2 SASEGT. DNA for the CDR3: TGTGCCAGCAGTGGCATACAGACCAGCTCCTACAATGAGCAGTTCTTC. This encodes CASSGIQTSSYNEQFF.

In its sample, this clone was seen many times. The rearrangement joins TRBV6-1 to TRBJ2-7; TRBD2 matches 7 bases. Germline V CDR1 and CDR2: MNHNS, SASEGT. This CDR3 contains 15 residues. V lost 2 bases to trimming and J lost 5 bases; unmatched junction nucleotides: 9. CDR3 protein: CASSETTSPPHEQYF. The CDR3 DNA reads TGTGCCAGCAGTGAAACGACTAGCCCGCCCCACGAGCAGTACTTC.

Here the CDR3 reads CASSETGTSYNSPLHF. DNA of the CDR3: TGTGCCAGTTCTGAGACAGGGACTTCCTATAATTCACCCCTCCACTTT. The chain couples TRBV19 to TRBJ1-6; TRBD1 aligns across 7 bases. Germline V gene sequence: CDR1 LNHDA, CDR2 SQIVND (reference sequence). With V trimmed by 8 bases and J by 1 base, 8 bases remained unmatched. The CDR3 runs to 16 residues.

The CDR3: CATAGTGGANEQFF. As DNA, the CDR3 is TGTGCCACCGCCGGGACAGGGGGGGCCAATGAGCAGTTCTTC. The V call is TRBV24-1, the J call TRBJ2-1, with TRBD1 matching 11 bases. Germline V gene lookup returns CDR1 KGHDR and CDR2 SFDVKD. J gave up 6 bases and V 9 bases, and 6 bases lay outside the gene matches. This CDR3 is 14 amino acids long.

The rearrangement links TRBV7-9 to TRBJ1-1; D is undetermined. V lost 5 bases, J lost 4 bases, and 17 bases lay in between. Germline CDR1 SEHNR, CDR2 FQNEAQ (reference sequence). The CDR3 contains 15 residues. Here the CDR3 DNA reads TGTGCCAGCAGCCCCTTCGCGGCAATGGGCACTGAAGCTTTCTTT. It specifies CASSPFAAMGTEAFF.

The chain employs TRBV6-4 and TRBJ1-1; D unresolved. Trimming left V 2 bases short and J 3 bases short, with 10 bases between. CDR1 and CDR2 from the germline V gene are MRHNA and SNTAGT. The CDR3 is 14 residues long. Here the CDR3 reads CASSDPSGYTEAFF. The CDR3 nucleotides are TGTGCCAGCAGTGACCCTTCCGGTTACACTGAAGCTTTCTTT.

CDR3: CASSSQGRADTQYF. The CDR3 nucleotides read TGCGCCAGCAGCTCTCAGGGGAGGGCGGATACGCAGTATTTT. The V and J genes are TRBV5-1 and TRBJ2-3; weak D call: TRBD2 (7 bases). Germline V lookup: CDR1 SGHRS, CDR2 YFSETQ. The V gene lost 3 bases and the J gene lost 6 bases, with 14 bases spanning the gap. The CDR3 has 14 amino acids.

This clone showed up just once. The rearrangement uses TRBV2 and TRBJ1-2; D is ambiguous. The germline V gene encodes CDR1 SNHLY and CDR2 FYNNEI. The germline V and J ends were trimmed by 6 bases and 3 bases, with 11 bases remaining between them. The CDR3 contains 13 residues. CDR3 bases: TGTGCCAGCAGGGGAGGAGGGTACTATGGCTACACCTTC. This translates into CASRGGGYYGYTF.

This chain joins TRBV7-2 and TRBJ2-7, with 8 bases lining up with TRBD2. The CDR3 is made up of 15 amino acids. Losses at the gene ends were 2 bases for V and 3 bases for J; bases not matched to a gene: 6. Germline V CDR1 and CDR2: SGHTA, FQGNSA. CDR3 amino acids: CASSLSGRNLYEQYF. The CDR3 DNA follows: TGTGCCAGCAGCTTAAGCGGGAGAAACCTCTACGAGCAGTACTTC.

This clone was counted a few times. Other DNA sequences in the same sample also yield this CDR3. V gene TRBV12-3 or TRBV12-4 combines with J gene TRBJ1-2; D might be TRBD1 (6 bases). V lost 6 bases to trimming and J lost 2 bases, with 10 bases between them. The length of the CDR3 is 13 residues. The CDR3 DNA reads as TGTGCCAGCAGCCTAGGACAGAACTATGGCTACACCTTC. Translation: CASSLGQNYGYTF.

This chain uses TRBV27 with TRBJ2-7; TRBD2 matches at 7 bases. V dropped 4 bases and J dropped 3; count of bases not matched to a gene: 15. The CDR3 loop spans 17 amino acids. Germline V CDR1 and CDR2: MNHEY, SMNVEV (reference sequence). CDR3 loop: CASSSSSGVIGVYEQYF. CDR3 bases: TGTGCCAGCAGTTCCTCCAGCGGGGTAATAGGTGTCTACGAGCAGTACTTC.

This rearrangement joins TRBV4-2 to TRBJ2-6; no reliable D call. Germline CDR1 reads LGHNA; CDR2 reads YNFKEQ. Trimming pared 0 bases from V and 0 bases from J, leaving 6 bases between. The CDR3 is 16 residues long. In DNA, the CDR3 is TGTGCCAGCAGCCAAGATAGAAGCTCTGGGGCCAACGTCCTGACTTTC. Protein product: CASSQDRSSGANVLTF.

The J gene is TRBJ2-1, the V gene TRBV7-2, with TRBD2 as a possible D gene (6 bases). The CDR3 is made up of 14 amino acids. Germline CDR1 and CDR2: SGHTA and FQGNSA. V was shortened by 11 bases and J by 3 bases, with 17 bases between the two germline ends. The CDR3 bases are TGTGCCCGTAGTTCGCGGGACGTCTACAATGAGCAGTTCTTC. Translating it yields CARSSRDVYNEQFF.

V usage is TRBV7-6 and J usage is TRBJ2-1, with no clear D. V gave up 2 bases and J gave up 7 bases, with 15 bases separating them. There are 15 residues in the CDR3. Germline V lookup: CDR1 SGHVS, CDR2 FNYEAQ. The CDR3 DNA reads as TGTGCCAGCAGCTTAATGGAACTACTCGGGAATGAGCAGTTCTTC. The encoded protein is CASSLMELLGNEQFF.

The chain recombines TRBV27 with TRBJ1-1, with 7 bases identical to TRBD1. This CDR3 comprises 12 residues. The V gene's germline CDR1 is MNHEY and CDR2 SMNVEV (reference sequence). V shed 4 bases and J 11 bases; nucleotides not matched to a gene: 7. CDR3 residues: CASSSMTGRAFF. The CDR3 nucleotides read TGTGCCAGCAGTTCCATGACAGGGAGGGCTTTCTTT.

V is TRBV14 and J is TRBJ2-1; D is ambiguous. The ends were cut back, 0 bases at V and 3 bases at J, with 3 bases in the middle. The germline V gene has CDR1 SGHDN and CDR2 FVKESK. CDR3 length equals 13 residues. Here the CDR3 DNA reads TGTGCCAGCAGCCAAGATCACTACAATGAGCAGTTCTTC. Its protein product is CASSQDHYNEQFF. The full variable domain, rest sourced from reference TRBV14 and TRBJ2-1, is EAGVTQFPSHSVIEKGQTVTLRCDPISGHDNLYWYRRVMGKEIKFLLHFVKESKQDESGMPNNRFLAERTGGTYSTLKVQPAELEDSGVYFCASSQDHYNEQFFGPGTRLTVL.

The genes are TRBV7-8 and TRBJ2-1; 9 nucleotides line up with TRBD2. Germline values: CDR1 SGHVS, CDR2 FQNEAQ. The CDR3 runs 17 residues. J was trimmed by 0 bases and V by 5 bases; bases with no gene match: 8. The CDR3 loop reads CASSIHSGSHSYNEQFF. CDR3 DNA sequence: TGTGCCAGCAGCATACATAGCGGGAGTCACTCCTACAATGAGCAGTTCTTC.

The J gene is TRBJ2-1, the V gene TRBV2; 7 nucleotides line up with TRBD1. The CDR3 is 13 amino acids. Losses at the gene ends were 5 bases for V and 8 bases for J; bases not matched to a gene: 6. Germline CDR1 and CDR2: SNHLY and FYNNEI. CDR3 sequence reads: CASSLDRADEQFF. In nucleotides, the CDR3 is TGTGCCAGCAGTTTAGACAGGGCTGATGAGCAGTTCTTC.

V gene TRBV2 combines with J gene TRBJ1-2; no firm D call. Looked up from germline, CDR1 is SNHLY and CDR2 is FYNNEI. The CDR3 is 13 amino acids. Trimming took 6 bases from V and 0 from J, leaving 8 bases between them. The CDR3 DNA reads as TGTGCCAGCAGAGAGAGAACTAACTATGGCTACACCTTC. This translates into CASRERTNYGYTF.

This clone was recorded many times. The CDR3 is CATSRDKGVNQPQHF. The DNA of the CDR3 is TGTGCCACCAGCAGAGATAAGGGAGTCAATCAGCCCCAGCATTTT. This chain joins TRBV15 and TRBJ1-5; no clear D gene. The V gene's germline CDR1 is LNHNV and CDR2 YYDKDF (reference sequence). The CDR3 has 15 amino acids. Between the trimmed V and J ends, which lost 0 bases and 3 bases, there was a span of 9 bases.

This chain connects TRBV27 to TRBJ2-1, with 15 bases that match TRBD2. J gave up 13 bases and V 5 bases, and 9 bases lay outside the gene matches. Germline CDR1 MNHEY, CDR2 SMNVEV (reference sequence). The CDR3 contains 15 residues. CDR3 sequence: CASSPPGLAGGPQFF. The CDR3 DNA is TGTGCCAGCAGTCCCCCAGGACTAGCGGGAGGGCCACAGTTCTTC.

This clone was seen only once. The chain couples TRBV6-4 to TRBJ2-1, with 15 bases identical to TRBD2. CDR1 is MRHNA, CDR2 SNTAGT, per germline. V was pared by 2 bases and J by 4 bases, with 18 bases of the junction left unmatched. The CDR3 has 22 residues. CDR3 sequence: CASSDLPPGYLGTSGRYNEQFF. Here the CDR3 DNA reads TGTGCCAGCAGTGACCTACCCCCTGGGTACCTTGGGACTAGCGGGAGGTACAATGAGCAGTTCTTC.

The chain recombines TRBV15 with TRBJ1-1, with a tentative D call TRBD1 (5 bases). Deletions cut 3 bases from V and 4 bases from J, with 15 bases between. This CDR3 spans 15 amino acids. Per germline, CDR1 LNHNV and CDR2 YYDKDF (reference sequence). The CDR3, as DNA: TGTGCCACCAGCAGGATCCGGGGACTGGGCACTGAAGCTTTCTTT. Translation gives CATSRIRGLGTEAFF.

This clone was observed a few times. J is TRBJ2-1 and V is TRBV19; 10 positions match TRBD2. Germline CDR1 and CDR2: LNHDA and SQIVND (reference sequence). This CDR3 has 17 residues. After removal of 4 bases from V and 3 bases from J, the junction contained 9 bases not matched to a gene. The CDR3, as DNA: TGTGCCAGTAGTAAGTCAAGCCCTAGCGGGAGCTACAATGAGCAGTTCTTC. This gives the protein CASSKSSPSGSYNEQFF.